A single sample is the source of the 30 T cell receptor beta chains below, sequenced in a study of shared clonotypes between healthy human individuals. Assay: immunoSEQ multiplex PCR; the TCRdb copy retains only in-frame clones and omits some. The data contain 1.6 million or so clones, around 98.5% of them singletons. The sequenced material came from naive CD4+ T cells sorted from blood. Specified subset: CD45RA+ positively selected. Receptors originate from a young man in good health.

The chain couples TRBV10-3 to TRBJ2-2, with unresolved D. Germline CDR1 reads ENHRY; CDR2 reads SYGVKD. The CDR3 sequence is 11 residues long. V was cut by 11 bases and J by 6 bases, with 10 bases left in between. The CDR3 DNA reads TGTGCCGCCTCAAGGTCCGGGGAGCTGTTTTTT. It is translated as CAASRSGELFF.

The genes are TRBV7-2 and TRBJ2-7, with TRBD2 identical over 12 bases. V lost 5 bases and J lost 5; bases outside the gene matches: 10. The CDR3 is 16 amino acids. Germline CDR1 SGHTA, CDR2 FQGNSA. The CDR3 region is CASSPRLAGALNEQYF. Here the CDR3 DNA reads TGTGCCAGCAGCCCCAGACTAGCGGGAGCGTTGAACGAGCAGTACTTC.

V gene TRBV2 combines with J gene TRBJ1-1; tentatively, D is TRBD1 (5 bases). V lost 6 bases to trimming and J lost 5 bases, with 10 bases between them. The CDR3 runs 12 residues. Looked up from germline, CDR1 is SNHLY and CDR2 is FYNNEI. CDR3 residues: CASSLQGTEAFF. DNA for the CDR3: TGTGCCAGCAGCTTGCAGGGAACTGAAGCTTTCTTT.

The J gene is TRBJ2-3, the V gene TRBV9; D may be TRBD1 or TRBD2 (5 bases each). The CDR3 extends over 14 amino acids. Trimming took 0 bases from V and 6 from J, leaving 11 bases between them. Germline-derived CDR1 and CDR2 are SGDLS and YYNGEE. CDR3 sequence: CASSVVPGPDTQYF. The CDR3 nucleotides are TGTGCCAGCAGCGTAGTCCCGGGGCCCGATACGCAGTATTTT.

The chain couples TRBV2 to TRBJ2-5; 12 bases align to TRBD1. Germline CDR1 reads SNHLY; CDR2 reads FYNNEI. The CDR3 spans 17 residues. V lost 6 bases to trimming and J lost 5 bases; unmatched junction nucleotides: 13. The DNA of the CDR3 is TGTGCCAGCAGACAAAATTCCCGGGACAGGGGGCGGGAGACCCAGTACTTC. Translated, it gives CASRQNSRDRGRETQYF.

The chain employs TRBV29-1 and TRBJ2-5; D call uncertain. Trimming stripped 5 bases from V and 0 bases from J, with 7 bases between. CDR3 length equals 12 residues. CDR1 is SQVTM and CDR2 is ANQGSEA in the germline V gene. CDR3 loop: CSVRPHQETQYF. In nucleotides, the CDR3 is TGCAGCGTTAGGCCTCACCAAGAGACCCAGTACTTC.

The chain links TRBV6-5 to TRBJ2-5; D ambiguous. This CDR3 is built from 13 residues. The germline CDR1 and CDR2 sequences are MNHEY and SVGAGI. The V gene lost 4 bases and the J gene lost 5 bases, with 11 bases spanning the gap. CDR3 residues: CASSFGLRETQYF. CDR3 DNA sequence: TGTGCCAGCAGTTTCGGGCTTCGGGAGACCCAGTACTTC.

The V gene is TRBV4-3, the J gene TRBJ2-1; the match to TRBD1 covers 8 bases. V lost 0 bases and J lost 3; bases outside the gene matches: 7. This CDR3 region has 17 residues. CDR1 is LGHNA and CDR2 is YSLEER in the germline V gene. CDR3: CASSQDLQGAGYNEQFF. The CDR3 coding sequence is TGCGCCAGCAGCCAAGACCTCCAGGGGGCAGGCTACAATGAGCAGTTCTTC.

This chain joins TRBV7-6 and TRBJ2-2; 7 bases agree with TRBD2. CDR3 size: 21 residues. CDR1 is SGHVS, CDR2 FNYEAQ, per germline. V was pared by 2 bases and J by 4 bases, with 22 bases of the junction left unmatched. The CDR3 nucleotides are TGTGCCAGCAGCTTAAGGACCCGAGCGGGAACCCGAGTGTCGGTCACCGGGGAGCTGTTTTTT. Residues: CASSLRTRAGTRVSVTGELFF. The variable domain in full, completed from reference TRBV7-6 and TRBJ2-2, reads GAGVSQSPRYKVTKRGQDVALRCDPISGHVSLYWYRQALGQGPEFLTYFNYEAQQDKSGLPNDRFSAERPEGSISTLTIQRTEQRDSAMYRCASSLRTRAGTRVSVTGELFFGEGSRLTVL.

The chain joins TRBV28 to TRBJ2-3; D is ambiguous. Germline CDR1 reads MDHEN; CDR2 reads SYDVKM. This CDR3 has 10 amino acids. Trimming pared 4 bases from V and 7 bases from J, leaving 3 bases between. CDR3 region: CASSSNTQYF. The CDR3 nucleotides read TGTGCCAGCAGTTCGAATACGCAGTATTTT.

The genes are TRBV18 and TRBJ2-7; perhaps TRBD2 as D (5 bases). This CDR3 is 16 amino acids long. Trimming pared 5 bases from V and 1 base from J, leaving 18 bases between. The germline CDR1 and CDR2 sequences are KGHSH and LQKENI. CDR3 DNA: TGTGCCAGCTCAGCATTAAGCGGCGAAGGATCCTACGAGCAGTACTTC. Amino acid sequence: CASSALSGEGSYEQYF.

CDR3 region: CASSLGMGTVYSNQPQHF. Written as DNA, the CDR3 is TGTGCCAGCAGCTTAGGAATGGGGACAGTCTATAGCAATCAGCCCCAGCATTTT. V and J are TRBV7-9 and TRBJ1-5; 7 nucleotides match TRBD1. The J segment lost 0 bases and the V segment lost 1 base, leaving 9 bases of the junction unmatched. The CDR3 length is 18 residues. CDR1 is SEHNR, CDR2 FQNEAQ, per germline (reference sequence).

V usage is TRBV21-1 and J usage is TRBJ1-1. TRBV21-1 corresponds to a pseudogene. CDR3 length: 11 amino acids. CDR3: CASSKEGAAFF. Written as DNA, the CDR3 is TGTGCCAGCAGCAAAGAAGGAGCGGCTTTCTTT.

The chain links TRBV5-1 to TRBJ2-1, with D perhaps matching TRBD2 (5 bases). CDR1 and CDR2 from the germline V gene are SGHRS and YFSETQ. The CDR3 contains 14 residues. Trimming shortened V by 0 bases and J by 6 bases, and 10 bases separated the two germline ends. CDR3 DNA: TGCGCCAGCAGCTTGGCGCCAGGAGGCAATGAGCAGTTCTTC. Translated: CASSLAPGGNEQFF.

CDR3 nucleotides: TGCGCCAGCAGCCAAAAGGACCGGGGGAGCACAGATACGCAGTATTTT. It encodes CASSQKDRGSTDTQYF. The genes are TRBV4-3 and TRBJ2-3; possible D gene TRBD2, 6 bases. Trimming pared 2 bases from V and 0 bases from J, leaving 12 bases between. The CDR3 runs 16 residues. The germline gives CDR1 LGHNA, CDR2 YSLEER.

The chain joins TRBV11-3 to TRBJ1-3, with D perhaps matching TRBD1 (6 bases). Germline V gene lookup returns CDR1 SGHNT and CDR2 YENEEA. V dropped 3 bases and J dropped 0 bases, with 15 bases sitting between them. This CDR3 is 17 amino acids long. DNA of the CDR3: TGTGCCAGCAGCTTTGAAGGGGGACCTAGCTCTGGAAACACCATATATTTT. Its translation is CASSFEGGPSSGNTIYF.

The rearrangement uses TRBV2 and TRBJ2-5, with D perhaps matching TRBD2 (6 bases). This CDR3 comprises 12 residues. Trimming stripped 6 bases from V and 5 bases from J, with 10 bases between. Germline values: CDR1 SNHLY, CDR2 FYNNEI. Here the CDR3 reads CASRRDSETQYF. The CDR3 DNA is TGTGCCAGCAGGCGGGACTCGGAGACCCAGTACTTC.

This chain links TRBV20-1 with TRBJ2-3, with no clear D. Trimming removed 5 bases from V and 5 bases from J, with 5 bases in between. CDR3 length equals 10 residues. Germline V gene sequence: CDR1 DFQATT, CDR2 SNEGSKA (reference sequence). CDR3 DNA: TGCAGTGCTTTTCTAGATACGCAGTATTTT. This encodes CSAFLDTQYF.

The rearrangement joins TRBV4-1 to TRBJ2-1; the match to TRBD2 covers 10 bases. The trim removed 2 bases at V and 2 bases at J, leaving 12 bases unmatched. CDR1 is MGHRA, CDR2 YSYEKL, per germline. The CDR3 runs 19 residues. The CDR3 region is CASSQILKRTSGTYNEQFF. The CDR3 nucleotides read TGCGCCAGCAGCCAAATTCTAAAAAGGACTAGCGGAACCTACAATGAGCAGTTCTTC.

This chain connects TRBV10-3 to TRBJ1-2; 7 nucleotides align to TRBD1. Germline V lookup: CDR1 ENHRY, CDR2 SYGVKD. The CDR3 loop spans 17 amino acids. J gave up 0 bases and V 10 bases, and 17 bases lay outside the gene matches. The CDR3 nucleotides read TGTGCCACAGTATTCCTCATGGGGACAGCTGCTAACTATGGCTACACCTTC. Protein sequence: CATVFLMGTAANYGYTF.

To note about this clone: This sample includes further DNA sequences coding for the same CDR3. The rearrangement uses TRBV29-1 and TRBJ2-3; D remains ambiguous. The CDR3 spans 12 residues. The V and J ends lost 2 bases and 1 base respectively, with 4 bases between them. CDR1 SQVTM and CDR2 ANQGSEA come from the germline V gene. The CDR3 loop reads CSVETGTDTQYF. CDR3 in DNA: TGCAGCGTTGAAACTGGCACAGATACGCAGTATTTT.

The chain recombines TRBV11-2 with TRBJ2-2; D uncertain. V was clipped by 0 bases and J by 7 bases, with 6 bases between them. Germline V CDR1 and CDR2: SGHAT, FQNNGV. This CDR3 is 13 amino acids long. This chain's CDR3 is CASSLELGGELFF. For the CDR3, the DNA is TGTGCCAGCAGCTTAGAACTGGGCGGGGAGCTGTTTTTT. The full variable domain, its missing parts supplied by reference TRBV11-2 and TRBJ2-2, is EAGVAQSPRYKIIEKRQSVAFWCNPISGHATLYWYQQILGQGPKLLIQFQNNGVVDDSQLPKDRFSAERLKGVDSTLKIQPAKLEDSAVYLCASSLELGGELFFGEGSRLTVL.

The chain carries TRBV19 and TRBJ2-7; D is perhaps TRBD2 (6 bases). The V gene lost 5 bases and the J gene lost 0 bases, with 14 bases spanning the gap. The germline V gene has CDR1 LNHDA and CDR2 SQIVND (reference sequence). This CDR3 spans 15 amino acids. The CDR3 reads CASSFSGLSSYEQYF. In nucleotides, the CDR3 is TGTGCCAGTAGTTTTAGCGGTTTGAGCTCCTACGAGCAGTACTTC.

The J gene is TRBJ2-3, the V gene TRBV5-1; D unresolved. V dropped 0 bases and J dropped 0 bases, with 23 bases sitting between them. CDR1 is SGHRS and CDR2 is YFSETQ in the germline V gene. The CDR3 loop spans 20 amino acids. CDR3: CASSLEGNPARSSSTDTQYF. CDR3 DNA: TGCGCCAGCAGCTTGGAAGGTAATCCAGCCCGGAGCTCGAGCACAGATACGCAGTATTTT.

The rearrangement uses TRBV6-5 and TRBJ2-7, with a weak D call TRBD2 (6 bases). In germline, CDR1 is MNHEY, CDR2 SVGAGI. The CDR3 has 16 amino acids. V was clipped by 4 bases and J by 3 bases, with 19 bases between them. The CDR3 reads CASSWGLAGGVYEQYF. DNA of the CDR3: TGTGCCAGCAGTTGGGGTCTAGCCGGAGGGGTCTACGAGCAGTACTTC.

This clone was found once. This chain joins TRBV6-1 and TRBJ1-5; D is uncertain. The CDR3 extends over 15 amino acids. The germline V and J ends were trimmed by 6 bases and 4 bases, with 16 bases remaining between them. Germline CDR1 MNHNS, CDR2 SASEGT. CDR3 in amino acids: CASSAVTLKNQPQHF. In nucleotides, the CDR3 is TGTGCCAGCAGCGCCGTGACACTGAAGAATCAGCCCCAGCATTTT.

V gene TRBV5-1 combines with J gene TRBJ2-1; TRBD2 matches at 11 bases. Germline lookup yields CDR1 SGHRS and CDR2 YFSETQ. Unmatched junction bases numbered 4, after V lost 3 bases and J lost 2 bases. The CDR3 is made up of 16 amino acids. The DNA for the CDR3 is TGCGCCAGCAGCTCCAGACTAGCGGGGACCTACAATGAGCAGTTCTTC. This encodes CASSSRLAGTYNEQFF.

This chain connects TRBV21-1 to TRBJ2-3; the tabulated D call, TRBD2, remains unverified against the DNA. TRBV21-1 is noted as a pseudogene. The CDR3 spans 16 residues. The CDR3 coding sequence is TGTGCCAGCCTATCAAGGACTAGCCACAGCACAGATACGCAGTATTTT. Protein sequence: CASLSRTSHSTDTQYF.

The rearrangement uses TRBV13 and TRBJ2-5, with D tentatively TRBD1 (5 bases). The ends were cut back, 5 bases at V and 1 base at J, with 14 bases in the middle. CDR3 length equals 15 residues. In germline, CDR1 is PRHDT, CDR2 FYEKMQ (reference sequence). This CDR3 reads CASSQGQTAQETQYF. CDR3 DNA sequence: TGTGCCAGCAGCCAAGGACAAACAGCCCAAGAGACCCAGTACTTC.

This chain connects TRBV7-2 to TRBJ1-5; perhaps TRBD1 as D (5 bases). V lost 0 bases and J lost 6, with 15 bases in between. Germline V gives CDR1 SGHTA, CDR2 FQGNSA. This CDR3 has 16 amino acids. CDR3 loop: CASSLARGGVVQPQHF. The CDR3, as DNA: TGTGCCAGCAGCTTAGCCCGGGGAGGGGTAGTTCAGCCCCAGCATTTT.